This entry describes one T cell receptor beta chain. Its antigen is currently unknown. This table comes from immunoSEQ multiplex PCR, and its TCRdb copy is limited to in-frame clones, with some not included. Of 60,000 to 65,000 clones in the sample, roughly 95% were seen once. This sample stems from a study of cytomegalovirus exposure and HLA in healthy donors. Study summary: In a later analysis, it was reported that the 110 or so validation repertoires had been produced on the same platform as the 670 or so repertoires belonging to the first cohort.

Study-wide findings and caveats: There were a few CMV-associated chains whose specificity for CMV antigens was confirmed in vitro.

This clonotype was obtained from a woman between 18 and 30 years old in good health and CMV-seropositive. Sequencing used PBMCs.

The CDR3 region has the DNA TGCGCCAGCAGCTTGGTACAGGTTGGAAATGGCTACACCTTC. This translates into CASSLVQVGNGYTF. This chain uses TRBV5-1 with TRBJ1-2; a possible D gene is TRBD1 (5 bases). Trimming shortened V by 0 bases and J by 6 bases, and 12 bases separated the two germline ends. This CDR3 spans 14 amino acids. The germline CDR1 and CDR2 sequences are SGHRS and YFSETQ. The full variable domain, its missing parts supplied by reference TRBV5-1 and TRBJ1-2, is KAGVTQTPRYLIKTRGQQVTLSCSPISGHRSVSWYQQTPGQGLQFLFEYFSETQRNKGNFPGRFSGRQFSNSRSEMNVSTLELGDSALYLCASSLVQVGNGYTFGSGTRLTVV.